The source of this TCR beta chain is a study of human thymus T cells. The CDR3 length is 18 residues. Trimming at V came to 1 base and at J to 2 bases, leaving 11 bases not matched to a gene. The germline V gene has CDR1 LGHNA and CDR2 YNFKEQ. On this clone itself: No antigen is known for it.

Sequencing used immunoSEQ multiplex PCR; TCRdb keeps in-frame clones, though not all of them. Of about 78,000 clones listed, approximately 96% are singletons. Broader study findings: Unrelated individuals were reported by related research to share highly overlapping thymic repertoires.

Thymus pieces cut out during corrective heart surgery were the tissue that was used. Each of the donors was a healthy Finnish infant who was undergoing open corrective cardiac surgery for congenital heart defects. The sequence was collected from a boy under two years old with a congenital heart defect but otherwise immunologically healthy. The rearrangement joins TRBV4-2 to TRBJ2-5; 9 bases are a match to TRBD2. The sample was thymus tissue. The chain's CDR3 is CASSQVLAGPPGQETQYF. For the CDR3, the DNA is TGTGCCAGCAGCCAAGTGCTAGCGGGACCCCCAGGGCAAGAGACCCAGTACTTC.